These T cell receptor beta chains were read from a single sample in a study of early stage breast cancer tumors. Repertoires were generated with immunoSEQ multiplex PCR, while TCRdb's copy carries only in-frame clones and drops some. The sample holds around 7,900 clones, 62% seen once. Sequencing used breast tumor tissue. The receptors derive from a person between 65 and 79 years old with breast cancer. Both conserved end residues are part of each CDR3. The order of the fields is V gene, J gene, clone size, D gene, CDR3 DNA, CDR3 protein. A D gene is named only where the DNA matches it firmly. The size entry is marked missing in some rows and otherwise reads once, few, many or a size class.

TRBV5-1	TRBJ2-3	NA	TRBD2	TGCGCCAGCAGCTTACTAGCGGGGGACACAGATACGCAGTATTTT	CASSLLAGDTDTQYF
TRBV5-1	TRBJ2-5	NA	NA	TGCGCCAGCAGCTTAGGGGGGGTACAAGAGACCCAGTACTTC	CASSLGGVQETQYF
TRBV6-6	TRBJ2-3	NA	NA	TGTGCCAGCAGTTCCCTACTGCTAGTGGGTACGCAGTATTTT	CASSSLLLVGTQYF
TRBV27	TRBJ1-5	NA	TRBD1	TGTGCCAGCAGTTTATCGGCCCGTTCCCAGGGACAGTACAATCAGCCCCAGCATTTT	CASSLSARSQGQYNQPQHF
TRBV5-1	TRBJ2-7	NA	NA	TGCGCCAGCAGCTTTTCAGGGATTGAGCAGTACTTC	CASSFSGIEQYF
TRBV27	TRBJ1-1	few	NA	TGTGCCAGCGCTCAGGGTGGCCTAATGAACACTGAAGCTTTCTTT	CASAQGGLMNTEAFF
TRBV2	TRBJ2-3	once	TRBD2	TGTGCCAGCAGGGATAGCGGGACAGATACGCAGTATTTT	CASRDSGTDTQYF
TRBV30	TRBJ1-6	NA	NA	TGTGCCTGGAGAGCTCCAGGGAATTCACCCCTCCACTTT	CAWRAPGNSPLHF
TRBV2	TRBJ2-5	NA	TRBD2	TGTGCCAGCAGTGAAGGTCAGCGGGGAGGTGAGACCCAGTACTTC	CASSEGQRGGETQYF
TRBV5-1	TRBJ2-5	NA	NA	TGCGCCAGCAGCTCGACTCCTAACCAAGAGACCCAGTACTTC	CASSSTPNQETQYF
TRBV6-1	TRBJ1-2	few	NA	TGTGCCAGCAGTGAAGGGGGGGGTAATACGAACTATGGCTACACCTTC	CASSEGGGNTNYGYTF
TRBV19	TRBJ2-2	NA	TRBD2	TGTGCCAGTAGTATATATAGCGGGGGGGCCTTGAACACCGGGGAGCTGTTTTTT	CASSIYSGGALNTGELFF
TRBV4-3	TRBJ1-2	NA	NA	TGCGCCAGCAGCCAAGATCGTCGGGTCTATGGCTACACCTTC	CASSQDRRVYGYTF
TRBV5-4	TRBJ2-4	medium-sized	TRBD2	TGTGCCAGCGGAGATCCTAGCGGGGCCAAAAACATTCAGTACTTC	CASGDPSGAKNIQYF
TRBV10-1	TRBJ2-1	NA	TRBD2	TGCGCCAGCCGGGGACTAGCGGGGAATAATGAGCAGTTCTTC	CASRGLAGNNEQFF
TRBV29-1	TRBJ2-1	NA	TRBD1	TGCAGCGTTGAAGAGACAGGGCCCTCCTACAATGAGCAGTTCTTC	CSVEETGPSYNEQFF
TRBV7-2	TRBJ2-7	once	TRBD1	TGTGCCAGCAGCGAACCGGGACAGAACTACGAGCAGTACTTC	CASSEPGQNYEQYF
TRBV6-6	TRBJ2-7	NA	NA	TGTGCCAGCAGCAATACCCAAAGGGGCAGCGAGCAGTACTTC	CASSNTQRGSEQYF
TRBV6-5	TRBJ2-1	NA	NA	TGTGCCAGCGCGACCGCGGGGGAGCAGTTCTTC	CASATAGEQFF
TRBV6-1	TRBJ1-3	NA	NA	TGTGCCAGCAGTGAGGCCACCAACACCATATATTTT	CASSEATNTIYF
TRBV2	TRBJ1-1	NA	NA	TGTGCCAGCAGCCGTGGGAGCACTGAAGCTTTCTTT	CASSRGSTEAFF
TRBV4-1	TRBJ2-7	NA	TRBD1	TGCGCCAGCAGCCAAGAGAGGGGACAGGGGAGGGACGAGCAGTACTTC	CASSQERGQGRDEQYF
TRBV7-6	TRBJ2-2	few	NA	TGTGCCAGCAGCCGGGACAACTCCGGGGAGCTGTTTTTT	CASSRDNSGELFF
TRBV6-5	TRBJ2-7	NA	NA	TGTGCCAGCAGTTTCTCAGGGGAGGTCTACGAGCAGTACTTC	CASSFSGEVYEQYF
TRBV2	TRBJ1-2	few	NA	TGTGCCAGCGCTACGGGAGAGCTTTATGGCTACACCTTC	CASATGELYGYTF
TRBV5-6	TRBJ1-4	NA	NA	TGTGCCAGCAGCCTGCGGCGGACAACTAATGAAAAACTGTTTTTT	CASSLRRTTNEKLFF
TRBV7-9	TRBJ1-3	medium-sized	NA	TGTGCCAGCAGCCCTGACAGAATTGTAAACACCATATATTTT	CASSPDRIVNTIYF
TRBV9	TRBJ1-3	NA	TRBD1	TGTGCCAGCAGCGAACAGGGGATCTCTGGAAACACCATATATTTT	CASSEQGISGNTIYF
TRBV7-9	TRBJ2-5	NA	NA	TGTGCCAGCGTATTAGGGGCAGGGGTACAAGAGACCCAGTACTTC	CASVLGAGVQETQYF
TRBV7-9	TRBJ2-3	NA	TRBD2	TGTGCCAGCAGCACGTGGACTAGCGGGGGAGGGGATACGCAGTATTTT	CASSTWTSGGGDTQYF
TRBV6-5	TRBJ2-1	NA	NA	TGTGCCAGCAGTCCACCGACTTCCTACAATGAGCAGTTCTTC	CASSPPTSYNEQFF
TRBV18	TRBJ2-1	large	TRBD1	TGTGCCAGCTCACCACTTCAGACAGGGGATCACAATGAGCAGTTCTTC	CASSPLQTGDHNEQFF
TRBV4-1	TRBJ2-1	NA	TRBD2	TGCGCCAGCAGCTCCCTAATGACTAGCGGGGGGGGCAATGAGCAGTTCTTC	CASSSLMTSGGGNEQFF
TRBV6-6	TRBJ2-1	NA	NA	TGTGCCAGCAGGATCGCAGGGGGACTTTCCTACAATGAGCAGTTCTTC	CASRIAGGLSYNEQFF
TRBV7-9	TRBJ2-2	NA	TRBD2	TGTGCCAGCAGCTTGCTAGCGGGGGGGTATGGCGGGGAGCTGTTTTTT	CASSLLAGGYGGELFF
TRBV30	TRBJ2-2	large	NA	TGTGCCTGGCCCAGGGGAGAACGCGGGGAGCTGTTTTTT	CAWPRGERGELFF
TRBV23-1	TRBJ1-2	once	NA	TGCGCCAGCAGTCCATATGGCTACACCTTC	CASSPYGYTF
TRBV30	TRBJ1-1	few	NA	TGTGCCTGGACGAAGTTATTTGCGGGGGACACTGAAGCTTTCTTT	CAWTKLFAGDTEAFF
TRBV4-1	TRBJ2-5	few	TRBD1	TGCGCCAGCAGCCCGACAGGGGGGGAGACCCAGTACTTC	CASSPTGGETQYF
TRBV6-5	TRBJ1-6	NA	NA	TGTGCCAGCCGTACGGGGGTAAATTCACCCCTCCACTTT	CASRTGVNSPLHF
TRBV15	TRBJ1-6	few	TRBD1	TGTGCCACCAGCAGTCCAAAGGTACAGGGGTACTCACCCCTCCACTTT	CATSSPKVQGYSPLHF
TRBV5-5	TRBJ1-2	NA	TRBD1	TGTGCCAGCAGCTTGGCCCCTTCGACAGGGGGCAACTATGGCTACACCTTC	CASSLAPSTGGNYGYTF
TRBV9	TRBJ2-3	NA	TRBD2	TGTGCCAGCAGCGCCACTAGCGGGGGCGGGACAGATACGCAGTATTTT	CASSATSGGGTDTQYF
TRBV29-1	TRBJ1-4	once	TRBD1	TGCAGCGCGCGGACAGGGGTCGTGGCTAATGAAAAACTGTTTTTT	CSARTGVVANEKLFF
TRBV7-9	TRBJ1-4	NA	TRBD1	TGTGCCAGCAGCCAGGGACAGGGCGGAACTGAAAAACTGTTTTTT	CASSQGQGGTEKLFF
TRBV12-5	TRBJ2-3	large	NA	TGTGCTAGTGGCTCGGGTGGAGATACGCAGTATTTT	CASGSGGDTQYF
TRBV7-8	TRBJ2-1	NA	TRBD1	TGTGCCAGCGGGACACACGGGACAGGGGACTATAAGCAGTTCTTC	CASGTHGTGDYKQFF